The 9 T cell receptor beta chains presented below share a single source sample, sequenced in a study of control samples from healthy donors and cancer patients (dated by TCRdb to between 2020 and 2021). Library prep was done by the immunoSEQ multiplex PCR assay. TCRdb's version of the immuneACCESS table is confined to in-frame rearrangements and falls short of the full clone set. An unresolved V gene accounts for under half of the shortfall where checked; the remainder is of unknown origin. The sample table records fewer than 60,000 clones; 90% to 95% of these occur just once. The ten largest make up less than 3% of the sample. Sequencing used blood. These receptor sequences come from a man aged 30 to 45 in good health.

The CDR3 here is CASSQGMGNLEQYF. The CDR3 DNA sequence: TGTGCCAGCAGCCAAGGTATGGGGAACTTGGAGCAGTACTTC. This sequence joins TRBV3-1 (or the pseudogene TRBV3-2) and TRBJ2-7, with D unresolved. The CDR3 loop spans 14 amino acids. Trimming shortened V by 1 base and J by 7 bases, and 14 bases separated the two germline ends. Germline CDR1 and CDR2: LGHDT and YNNKEL (reference sequence).

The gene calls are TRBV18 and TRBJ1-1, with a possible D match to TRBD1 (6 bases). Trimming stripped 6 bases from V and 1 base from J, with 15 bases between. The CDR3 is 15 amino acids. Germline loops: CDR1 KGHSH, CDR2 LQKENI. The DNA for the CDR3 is TGTGCCAGCTCGACATCGGCCAGGGGGAACACTGAAGCTTTCTTT. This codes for CASSTSARGNTEAFF.

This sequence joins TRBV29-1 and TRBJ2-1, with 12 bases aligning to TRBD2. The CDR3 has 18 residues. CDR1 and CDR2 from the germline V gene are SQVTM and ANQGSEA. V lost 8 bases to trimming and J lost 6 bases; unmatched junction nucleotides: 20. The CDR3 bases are TGCAGCTCCAGAAGACTAGCGGGAGAGCCAGGGGATATCAATGAGCAGTTCTTC. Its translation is CSSRRLAGEPGDINEQFF.

The CDR3, as DNA: TGTGCCAGCAGTTACTCGGGCAGGGATGGGTCACCCCTCCACTTT. It translates to CASSYSGRDGSPLHF. This chain joins TRBV6-5 and TRBJ1-6; the D gene is possibly TRBD1 (5 bases). CDR1 MNHEY and CDR2 SVGAGI come from the germline V gene. This CDR3 spans 15 amino acids. V shed 0 bases and J shed 10 bases, with 13 bases lying between them.

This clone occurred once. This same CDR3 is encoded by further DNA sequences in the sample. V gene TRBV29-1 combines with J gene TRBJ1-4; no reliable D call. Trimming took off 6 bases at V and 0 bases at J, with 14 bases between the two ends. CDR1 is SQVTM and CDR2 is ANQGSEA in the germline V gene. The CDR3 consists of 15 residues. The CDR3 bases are TGCAGCGTCCGGGGTGGAGGATCAACTAATGAAAAACTGTTTTTT. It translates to CSVRGGGSTNEKLFF.

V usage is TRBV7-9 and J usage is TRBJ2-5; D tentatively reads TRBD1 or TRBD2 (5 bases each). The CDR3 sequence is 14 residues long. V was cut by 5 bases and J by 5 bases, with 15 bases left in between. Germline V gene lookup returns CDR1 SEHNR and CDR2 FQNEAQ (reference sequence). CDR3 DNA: TGTGCCAGCAGCCAAGGGACCAGTAAGGAGACCCAGTACTTC. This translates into CASSQGTSKETQYF.

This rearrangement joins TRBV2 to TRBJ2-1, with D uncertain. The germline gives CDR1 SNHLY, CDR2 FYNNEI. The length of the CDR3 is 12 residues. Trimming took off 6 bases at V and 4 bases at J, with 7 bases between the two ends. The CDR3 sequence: CASSTEYNEQFF. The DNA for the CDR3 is TGTGCCAGCAGCACTGAGTACAATGAGCAGTTCTTC.

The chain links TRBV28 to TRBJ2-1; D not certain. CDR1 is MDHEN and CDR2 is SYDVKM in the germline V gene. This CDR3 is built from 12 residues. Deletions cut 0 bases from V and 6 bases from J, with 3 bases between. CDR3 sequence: CASSLWGNEQFF. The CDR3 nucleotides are TGTGCCAGCAGTTTATGGGGCAATGAGCAGTTCTTC.

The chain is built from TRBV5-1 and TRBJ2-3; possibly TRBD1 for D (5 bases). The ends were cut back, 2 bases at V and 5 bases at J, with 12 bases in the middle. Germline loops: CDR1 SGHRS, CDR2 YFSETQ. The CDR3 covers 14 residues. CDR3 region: CASSFSQGKDTQYF. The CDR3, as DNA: TGCGCCAGCAGCTTCTCCCAGGGAAAAGATACGCAGTATTTT.